Listed here are 21 T cell receptor beta chains from one sample, sequenced in a study of blood T cell repertoires in COVID-19. Libraries were prepared by immunoSEQ multiplex PCR; TCRdb keeps only in-frame clonotypes and omits some of them. The data show around 430,000 clones, 80% to 90% seen once. The source material was PBMCs or T cells enriched from blood (not recorded which). Receptor source: a woman aged 45-60 years who had recovered from COVID-19.

The rearrangement links TRBV9 to TRBJ1-3; tentative D call: TRBD1 (5 bases). There are 15 residues in the CDR3. Germline V CDR1 and CDR2: SGDLS, YYNGEE. Trimming took 0 bases from V and 2 from J, leaving 9 bases between them. The CDR3 region is CASSVVGGAGNTIYF. The CDR3 DNA reads TGTGCCAGCAGCGTAGTGGGGGGAGCTGGAAACACCATATATTTT.

V and J are TRBV5-6 and TRBJ1-1; D gene unclear. This CDR3 contains 14 residues. The germline CDR1 and CDR2 sequences are SGHDT and YYEEEE. V lost 3 bases and J lost 6, with 15 bases in between. This CDR3 reads CASSSRAVGAEAFF. CDR3 DNA: TGTGCCAGCAGCTCGCGAGCGGTGGGCGCTGAAGCTTTCTTT. The variable domain in full, with the rest retrieved from reference TRBV5-6 and TRBJ1-1, is DAGVTQSPTHLIKTRGQQVTLRCSPKSGHDTVSWYQQALGQGPQFIFQYYEEEERQRGNFPDRFSGHQFPNYSSELNVNALLLGDSALYLCASSSRAVGAEAFFGQGTRLTVV.

This chain connects TRBV9 to TRBJ2-3; 7 bases line up with TRBD1. CDR1 is SGDLS, CDR2 YYNGEE, per germline. The CDR3 loop spans 16 amino acids. V lost 5 bases, J lost 6 bases, and 15 bases stayed unmatched. The chain's CDR3 is CASRENRGKFCDTQYF. In DNA, the CDR3 is TGTGCCAGCAGAGAAAACAGGGGTAAGTTTTGTGATACGCAGTATTTT.

The V call is TRBV7-9, the J call TRBJ1-4, with 9 positions matching TRBD1. Trimming removed 0 bases from V and 8 bases from J; junction bases left unmatched: 7. The CDR3 covers 16 residues. Per germline, CDR1 SEHNR and CDR2 FQNEAQ (reference sequence). Written as DNA, the CDR3 is TGTGCCAGCAGCTTAGCCGGGACAGGGAGGAGCGAAAAACTGTTTTTT. Encoded protein: CASSLAGTGRSEKLFF.

The J gene is TRBJ1-1, the V gene TRBV28; D gene uncertain. Germline CDR1 and CDR2: MDHEN and SYDVKM. The CDR3 is 15 amino acids. V dropped 9 bases and J dropped 0 bases, with 17 bases sitting between them. DNA for the CDR3: TGTGCCAGTGAAGGCGGGCACGCCATGAACACTGAAGCTTTCTTT. Amino acids: CASEGGHAMNTEAFF.

This clone occurred once. This sequence joins TRBV30 and TRBJ2-2; D is possibly TRBD2 (6 bases). The CDR3 spans 10 residues. V lost 2 bases to trimming and J lost 14 bases, with 9 bases between them. Germline lookup yields CDR1 GTSNPN and CDR2 SVGIG (reference sequence). The CDR3 region is CAWSSGGLFF. The DNA for the CDR3 is TGTGCCTGGAGTTCCGGGGGTCTGTTTTTT.

This clone was seen a handful of times. The V gene is TRBV7-2, the J gene TRBJ2-5; 8 nucleotides align to TRBD1. CDR1 and CDR2 from the germline V gene are SGHTA and FQGNSA. The V and J ends lost 5 bases and 5 bases, in that order; junction bases with no gene match: 13. The CDR3 runs to 16 residues. The CDR3 DNA reads TGTGCCAGCAGCGGAAAGACAGGGGCGAGAGGTGAGACCCAGTACTTC. This encodes CASSGKTGARGETQYF.

The chain employs TRBV19 and TRBJ2-7, with unresolved D. The CDR3 has 13 residues. Between the trimmed V and J ends, which lost 5 bases and 2 bases, there was a span of 10 bases. Germline values: CDR1 LNHDA, CDR2 SQIVND (reference sequence). The CDR3 spells CASSLQNTYEQYF. In DNA, the CDR3 is TGTGCCAGTAGTCTACAGAACACCTACGAGCAGTACTTC.

V is TRBV25-1 and J is TRBJ2-3, with D perhaps TRBD1 (6 bases). CDR3 length: 16 residues. Germline V gives CDR1 MGHDK, CDR2 SYGVNS. V lost 1 base and J lost 11, with 22 bases in between. The CDR3 nucleotides are TGTGCCAGCAGTGAATCGTACAGGGATATGACGCGTGGGCAGTATTTT. Amino acid sequence: CASSESYRDMTRGQYF.

CDR3 in amino acids: CATAGTGTYEQYF. CDR3 sequence (DNA): TGTGCCACAGCAGGGACAGGGACCTACGAGCAGTACTTC. The chain joins TRBV19 to TRBJ2-7; 9 positions agree with TRBD1. CDR1 is LNHDA and CDR2 is SQIVND in the germline V gene (reference sequence). V lost 10 bases, J lost 2 bases, and 6 bases stayed unmatched. This CDR3 contains 13 residues.

This chain links TRBV29-1 with TRBJ1-1, with a weak D call TRBD1 (6 bases). Deletions cut 4 bases from V and 4 bases from J, with 19 bases between. Germline V gene sequence: CDR1 SQVTM, CDR2 ANQGSEA. The CDR3 is 15 residues long. CDR3 amino acids: CSVGFTRGWGTEAFF. The CDR3 nucleotides are TGCAGCGTTGGGTTTACCAGGGGCTGGGGCACTGAAGCTTTCTTT.

The chain recombines TRBV10-1 with TRBJ1-5, with 10 nucleotides matching TRBD1. This CDR3 has 13 residues. V lost 8 bases to trimming and J lost 4 bases; unmatched junction nucleotides: 2. Germline values: CDR1 WNHNN, CDR2 SYGVQD (reference sequence). CDR3 protein: CASGTGVNQPQHF. CDR3 nucleotide sequence: TGCGCCAGCGGGACAGGGGTTAATCAGCCCCAGCATTTT.

The chain combines TRBV29-1 with TRBJ1-2; 10 positions match TRBD1. V shed 7 bases, J shed 3 bases, and the junction held 8 bases outside the gene matches. The length of the CDR3 is 14 residues. Germline assignment: CDR1 SQVTM and CDR2 ANQGSEA. This chain's CDR3 is CSAIRDRGDYGYTF. CDR3 nucleotide sequence: TGCAGCGCCATCCGGGACAGGGGAGACTATGGCTACACCTTC. Using reference TRBV29-1 and TRBJ1-2 for the parts outside the CDR3, the full variable domain is SAVISQKPSRDICQRGTSLTIQCQVDSQVTMMFWYRQQPGQSLTLIATANQGSEATYESGFVIDKFPISRPNLTFSTLTVSNMSPEDSSIYLCSAIRDRGDYGYTFGSGTRLTVV.

The chain employs TRBV6-2 or TRBV6-3 and TRBJ1-2, with unresolved D. V shed 2 bases and J shed 4 bases, with 14 bases lying between them. Germline V gives CDR1 MNHEY, CDR2 SVGEGT. The CDR3 has 15 residues. The CDR3 DNA reads TGTGCCAGCAGTTACCAACCTAGAAAAACCTATGGCTACACCTTC. Residues: CASSYQPRKTYGYTF.

The rearrangement joins TRBV7-6 to TRBJ1-4; D gene uncertain. V dropped 2 bases and J dropped 3 bases, with 10 bases sitting between them. CDR1 SGHVS and CDR2 FNYEAQ come from the germline V gene. The CDR3 is made up of 15 amino acids. The CDR3 loop is CASSLSRSSNEKLFF. The CDR3 bases are TGTGCCAGCAGCTTATCCCGGTCATCTAATGAAAAACTGTTTTTT.

CDR3 in amino acids: CASDPTGGNYEQYF. The CDR3 DNA reads TGTGCCAGCGACCCCACGGGGGGGAACTACGAGCAGTACTTC. The chain carries TRBV28 and TRBJ2-7, with 8 bases fitting TRBD2. CDR1 is MDHEN and CDR2 is SYDVKM in the germline V gene. V was pared by 8 bases and J by 3 bases, with 9 bases of the junction left unmatched. This CDR3 has 14 amino acids. The whole variable domain, remainder taken from reference TRBV28 and TRBJ2-7, is DVKVTQSSRYLVKRTGEKVFLECVQDMDHENMFWYRQDPGLGLRLIYFSYDVKMKEKGDIPEGYSVSREKKERFSLILESASTNQTSMYLCASDPTGGNYEQYFGPGTRLTVT.

Written as DNA, the CDR3 is TGTGCCAGCCAAGTTGGACAGGGGTCGGGACAGCCCCAGCATTTT. The encoded protein is CASQVGQGSGQPQHF. The chain employs TRBV6-5 and TRBJ1-5, with 9 bases identical to TRBD1. The J segment lost 7 bases and the V segment lost 8 bases, leaving 12 bases of the junction unmatched. CDR3 length: 15 residues. CDR1 MNHEY and CDR2 SVGAGI come from the germline V gene.

The chain has TRBV10-3 and TRBJ2-7; 12 bases match TRBD1. Germline-derived CDR1 and CDR2 are ENHRY and SYGVKD. With 2 bases clipped from V and 6 bases from J, the junction kept 5 bases outside the gene matches. The CDR3 is 15 amino acids. The CDR3 spells CAISEGGQGAFEQYF. CDR3 nucleotides: TGTGCCATCAGTGAGGGGGGACAGGGGGCTTTCGAGCAGTACTTC.

The table lists this clone with a few counts. The chain links TRBV27 to TRBJ1-2, with D tentatively TRBD1 (6 bases). Looked up from germline, CDR1 is MNHEY and CDR2 is SMNVEV (reference sequence). This CDR3 is 12 amino acids long. The V end was cut by 11 bases, the J end by 5 bases, with 15 bases between. CDR3 sequence: CAPPQGLYGYTF. The CDR3 DNA is TGTGCCCCCCCCCAGGGGTTATATGGCTACACCTTC.

The V call is TRBV6-5, the J call TRBJ1-4, with D possibly matching TRBD1 (6 bases). The germline V gene has CDR1 MNHEY and CDR2 SVGAGI. The V end lost 4 bases, the J end lost 3 bases, and 12 bases lay between the germline ends. The CDR3 sequence is 15 residues long. The DNA of the CDR3 is TGTGCCAGCAGTTTCCAGGGGTGGGCTAATGAAAAACTGTTTTTT. This encodes CASSFQGWANEKLFF.

Only one count was recorded for this clone. This sequence joins TRBV7-9 and TRBJ1-2; D is ambiguous. There are 14 residues in the CDR3. Germline-derived CDR1 and CDR2 are SEHNR and FQNEAQ (reference sequence). Trimming took 2 bases from V and 2 from J, leaving 9 bases between them. The CDR3 region is CASSLSFSNYGYTF. The DNA of the CDR3 is TGTGCCAGCAGCTTATCGTTCTCGAACTATGGCTACACCTTC. The entire variable domain, with the rest obtained from reference TRBV7-9 and TRBJ1-2, is as follows: DTGVSQNPRHKITKRGQNVTFRCDPISEHNRLYWYRQTLGQGPEFLTYFQNEAQLEKSRLLSDRFSAERPKGSFSTLEIQRTEQGDSAMYLCASSLSFSNYGYTFGSGTRLTVV.